This passage covers 21 T cell receptor beta chains from one sample sequenced in a study of OX40 agonist ivuxolimab in advanced cancers. Generated by immunoSEQ multiplex PCR, the TCRdb table keeps only in-frame clones and is missing some. Among fewer than 30,000 clones listed, approximately 88% were seen once. The starting material was CD4+ or CD8+ T cells sorted from blood, obtained in a trial of the OX40 agonist ivuxolimab. The receptors were gathered from an adult with an advanced solid tumor such as melanoma, head and neck, liver or kidney cancer.

In DNA form, the CDR3 reads TGTGCCAGCAGCTACCGTCTAGCGGGAGGTGACACGCAGTATTTT. This encodes CASSYRLAGGDTQYF. This chain uses TRBV7-2 with TRBJ2-3; 11 nucleotides line up with TRBD2. The CDR3 is made up of 15 amino acids. Germline V gene lookup returns CDR1 SGHTA and CDR2 FQGNSA. The trim removed 4 bases at V and 9 bases at J, leaving 9 bases unmatched.

The count of this clone is one. This chain connects TRBV2 to TRBJ1-6; 11 positions match TRBD1. V lost 2 bases and J lost 9; bases outside the gene matches: 3. The CDR3 contains 15 residues. From germline, CDR1 is SNHLY and CDR2 FYNNEI. CDR3 in amino acids: CASSESGQGVSPLHF. The CDR3, as DNA: TGTGCCAGCAGTGAATCGGGACAGGGGGTTTCACCCCTCCACTTT.

The genes are TRBV7-3 and TRBJ2-5; possibly TRBD2 for D (7 bases). V gave up 5 bases and J gave up 2 bases, with 12 bases separating them. This CDR3 contains 14 residues. CDR1 and CDR2 from the germline V gene are SGHTA and FQGTGA. The DNA of the CDR3 is TGTGCCAGCAGCAAAGGGAGGGGGCAAGAGACCCAGTACTTC. Translating gives CASSKGRGQETQYF.

The chain carries TRBV6-5 and TRBJ2-7, with D hard to call. Germline assignment: CDR1 MNHEY and CDR2 SVGAGI. This CDR3 region has 14 residues. Trimming removed 5 bases at V and 0 bases at J, with 11 bases between. The CDR3 sequence: CASSERYDSYEQYF. The CDR3, as DNA: TGTGCCAGCAGTGAAAGGTATGACTCCTACGAGCAGTACTTC.

This chain links TRBV27 with TRBJ2-5; D tentatively fits TRBD1 or TRBD2 (5 bases each). Germline V lookup: CDR1 MNHEY, CDR2 SMNVEV (reference sequence). V was shortened by 10 bases and J by 1 base, with 16 bases between the two germline ends. The CDR3 has 14 residues. The CDR3 bases are TGTGCCATTGGGGGTCCAGGTCCCCAAGAGACCCAGTACTTC. It translates to CAIGGPGPQETQYF.

This chain connects TRBV14 to TRBJ2-5; either TRBD1 or TRBD2 may fit D (5 bases each). Deletions cut 1 base from V and 9 bases from J, with 12 bases between. The CDR3 is 13 residues long. CDR1 is SGHDN, CDR2 FVKESK, per germline. Here the CDR3 reads CASSQGDGRPQYF. CDR3 in DNA: TGTGCCAGCAGCCAAGGGGACGGCAGGCCCCAGTACTTC.

The chain couples TRBV29-1 to TRBJ1-2; weak D call: TRBD1 (5 bases). Trimming removed 6 bases at V and 4 bases at J, with 18 bases between. The CDR3 has 14 residues. Germline assignment: CDR1 SQVTM and CDR2 ANQGSEA. The CDR3 reads CSVARDANGYGYTF. CDR3 in DNA: TGCAGCGTCGCCCGGGACGCGAACGGCTATGGCTACACCTTC.

The chain joins TRBV19 to TRBJ2-7; D is perhaps TRBD1 or TRBD2 (5 bases each). Deletions cut 6 bases from V and 0 bases from J, with 12 bases between. Germline loops: CDR1 LNHDA, CDR2 SQIVND (reference sequence). The CDR3 consists of 14 residues. CDR3 residues: CASSRGVNSYEQYF. The CDR3 DNA is TGTGCCAGTAGCAGAGGGGTCAACTCCTACGAGCAGTACTTC.

There are a few counts of this clone. The chain has TRBV7-9 and TRBJ1-2, with D perhaps TRBD1 (5 bases). Germline V gene lookup returns CDR1 SEHNR and CDR2 FQNEAQ (reference sequence). The CDR3 spans 12 residues. Trimming shortened V by 4 bases and J by 8 bases, and 11 bases separated the two germline ends. Here the CDR3 reads CASSSTGRGYTF. CDR3 nucleotide sequence: TGTGCCAGCAGCTCCACAGGACGCGGCTACACCTTC. Full variable domain (remainder filled in from reference TRBV7-9 and TRBJ1-2): DTGVSQNPRHKITKRGQNVTFRCDPISEHNRLYWYRQTLGQGPEFLTYFQNEAQLEKSRLLSDRFSAERPKGSFSTLEIQRTEQGDSAMYLCASSSTGRGYTFGSGTRLTVV.

The chain combines TRBV12-5 with TRBJ2-3, with TRBD2 matching over 10 bases. CDR1 is LGHNT, CDR2 FRNRAP, per germline. The CDR3 covers 16 residues. The junction had 5 bases not matched to a gene; V was cut back by 5 bases and J by 0 bases. CDR3 protein: CASGQGLAESTDTQYF. CDR3 in DNA: TGTGCTAGTGGTCAAGGACTAGCGGAGAGCACAGATACGCAGTATTTT.

The chain links TRBV10-3 to TRBJ2-5; the match to TRBD1 covers 7 bases. The CDR3 loop spans 13 amino acids. Trimming took 10 bases from V and 2 from J; bases not matched to a gene: 7. Germline values: CDR1 ENHRY, CDR2 SYGVKD. CDR3: CATRDSLQETQYF. As DNA, the CDR3 is TGTGCCACCCGGGACAGCCTTCAAGAGACCCAGTACTTC.

This sequence joins TRBV12-5 and TRBJ2-5; D remains unclear. The CDR3 covers 12 residues. V lost 5 bases to trimming and J lost 5 bases, with 9 bases between them. Looked up from germline, CDR1 is LGHNT and CDR2 is FRNRAP. The CDR3 protein is CASGPWSETQYF. The CDR3 region has the DNA TGTGCTAGTGGTCCCTGGTCTGAGACCCAGTACTTC.

The chain couples TRBV4-3 to TRBJ1-2, with D unclear. Germline V gene data show CDR1 as LGHNA and CDR2 as YSLEER. The V and J ends lost 0 bases and 0 bases respectively, with 5 bases between them. The CDR3 sequence is 14 residues long. The CDR3 bases are TGCGCCAGCAGCCAAGAGGCCGCTAACTATGGCTACACCTTC. Translating it yields CASSQEAANYGYTF.

V usage is TRBV19 and J usage is TRBJ1-2; 11 bases match TRBD1. CDR1 is LNHDA and CDR2 is SQIVND in the germline V gene (reference sequence). CDR3 size: 16 residues. J gave up 7 bases and V 6 bases, and 13 bases lay outside the gene matches. Here the CDR3 DNA reads TGTGCCAGTAGATTAAGCTCCGGGACAGGGGGTCTTGGCTACACCTTC. Its translation: CASRLSSGTGGLGYTF.

This chain uses TRBV18 with TRBJ1-1; D may be TRBD1 (6 bases). Trimming cost V 2 bases and J 6 bases, with 16 bases left between them. The CDR3 has 15 residues. Per the germline V gene, CDR1 is KGHSH and CDR2 is LQKENI. In nucleotides, the CDR3 is TGTGCCAGCTCACCAACTACACCAGGGGTGGCTGAAGCTTTCTTT. This gives the protein CASSPTTPGVAEAFF.

The V and J genes are TRBV19 and TRBJ2-2; D may be TRBD2 (6 bases). Germline CDR1 is LNHDA and CDR2 is SQIVND (reference sequence). The length of the CDR3 is 14 residues. Trimming stripped 1 base from V and 4 bases from J, with 7 bases between. The CDR3 sequence: CASSIVGGTGELFF. In nucleotides, the CDR3 is TGTGCCAGTAGTATAGTGGGGGGCACCGGGGAGCTGTTTTTT.

The chain links TRBV19 to TRBJ2-7, with D perhaps given as TRBD1 or TRBD2 (5 bases each). Germline V gene lookup returns CDR1 LNHDA and CDR2 SQIVND (reference sequence). V lost 3 bases, J lost 7 bases, and 19 bases lay in between. CDR3 length: 15 amino acids. The CDR3 DNA sequence: TGTGCCAGTAGTATCGCGGCGGCCGGGGCAAGGGAGCAGTACTTC. It translates to CASSIAAAGAREQYF.

The chain couples TRBV5-1 to TRBJ2-5, with TRBD1 matching over 10 bases. Trimming removed 0 bases from V and 5 bases from J; junction bases left unmatched: 10. The CDR3 runs 17 residues. Germline CDR1 SGHRS, CDR2 YFSETQ. In nucleotides, the CDR3 is TGCGCCAGCAGCTTGGCCTCGACAGGGGGCGCGGGGGAGACCCAGTACTTC. It yields the protein CASSLASTGGAGETQYF.

As DNA, the CDR3 is TGTGCCAGCAGTGTCGGGACAGGGGGGTTTGGGACTAATGAAAAACTGTTTTTT. As protein: CASSVGTGGFGTNEKLFF. The chain uses TRBV28 and TRBJ1-4; TRBD1 agrees at 11 bases. This CDR3 is built from 18 residues. The junction had 10 bases not matched to a gene; V was cut back by 5 bases and J by 2 bases. Germline V gene sequence: CDR1 MDHEN, CDR2 SYDVKM.

The chain is built from TRBV5-1 and TRBJ2-4; TRBD1 agrees at 8 bases. The CDR3 length is 13 residues. The trim removed 4 bases at V and 7 bases at J, leaving 4 bases unmatched. Per the germline V gene, CDR1 is SGHRS and CDR2 is YFSETQ. CDR3 sequence: CASSRRDRNIQYF. DNA for the CDR3: TGCGCCAGCAGCCGCCGGGACAGGAACATTCAGTACTTC. The whole variable domain, remainder taken from reference TRBV5-1 and TRBJ2-4, is KAGVTQTPRYLIKTRGQQVTLSCSPISGHRSVSWYQQTPGQGLQFLFEYFSETQRNKGNFPGRFSGRQFSNSRSEMNVSTLELGDSALYLCASSRRDRNIQYFGAGTRLSVL.

The V and J genes are TRBV18 and TRBJ1-1, with D unclear. CDR3 length: 17 residues. Looked up from germline, CDR1 is KGHSH and CDR2 is LQKENI. V was shortened by 2 bases and J by 1 base, with 17 bases between the two germline ends. The CDR3 nucleotides read TGTGCCAGCTCACCAAGGGAGTCGATCATCCCGAACACTGAAGCTTTCTTT. It encodes CASSPRESIIPNTEAFF.